This TCR beta chain was profiled in a study of OX40 agonist ivuxolimab in advanced cancers. Trimming took off 4 bases at V and 3 bases at J, with 16 bases between the two ends. The CDR3 length is 16 residues. Germline assignment: CDR1 MNHNS and CDR2 SASEGT. General study findings and limits: On average, CD8+ T cells showed a greater number of expanded clones than CD4+.

Data came from immunoSEQ multiplex PCR; TCRdb stores just in-frame clones and leaves some out. The top ten hold around 12% of the sample, which has under 55,000 clones, over 70% seen once. Notes on this clone: Its cognate antigen is unknown.

The TCR sequence derives from an adult with an advanced solid tumor such as melanoma, head and neck, liver or kidney cancer. The genes are TRBV6-1 and TRBJ1-5, with D perhaps matching TRBD1 (5 bases). The sample consisted of CD4+ or CD8+ T cells sorted from blood, taken in a trial of the OX40 agonist ivuxolimab. CDR3 region: CASSGQPHALNQPQHF. CDR3 bases: TGTGCCAGCAGTGGACAGCCACACGCCCTCAATCAGCCCCAGCATTTT.